The 32 T cell receptor beta chains presented below share a single source sample, sequenced in a study of T cell changes during pregnancy in multiple sclerosis. Profiling relied on immunoSEQ multiplex PCR, and the TCRdb table lists in-frame clones only, not all of them. The sample contains fewer than 50,000 clones, around nine tenths of which appear only once. The input for sequencing was CD4+ T cells from peripheral blood mononuclear cells, taken in the first trimester of pregnancy. The receptors come from a female donor with multiple sclerosis, enrolled in a pregnancy study.

V gene TRBV4-1 combines with J gene TRBJ1-4, with 7 bases identical to TRBD1. V shed 3 bases, J shed 5 bases, and the junction held 3 bases outside the gene matches. Germline CDR1 reads MGHRA; CDR2 reads YSYEKL. CDR3 length: 14 residues. The CDR3 sequence: CASSQGQQNEKLFF. CDR3 bases: TGCGCCAGCAGCCAGGGACAGCAGAATGAAAAACTGTTTTTT.

The chain is built from TRBV4-3 and TRBJ2-1; TRBD2 agrees at 10 bases. The CDR3 is 16 amino acids. CDR1 is LGHNA and CDR2 is YSLEER in the germline V gene. With 4 bases clipped from V and 5 bases from J, the junction kept 8 bases outside the gene matches. CDR3 residues: CASSPRTSGVDNEQFF. DNA of the CDR3: TGCGCCAGCAGCCCTCGGACTAGCGGAGTTGACAATGAGCAGTTCTTC.

This chain uses TRBV10-2 with TRBJ1-2; 11 bases map to TRBD1. Germline CDR1 reads WSHSY; CDR2 reads SAAADI. This CDR3 is 12 amino acids long. V lost 7 bases to trimming and J lost 7 bases; unmatched junction nucleotides: 2. CDR3 residues: CASMGQGVGYTF. In DNA, the CDR3 is TGCGCCAGCATGGGACAGGGGGTTGGCTACACCTTC.

This clone was recorded once. This sequence joins TRBV2 and TRBJ2-7; possibly TRBD2 for D (5 bases). The CDR3 has 16 residues. Trimming left V 4 bases short and J 3 bases short, with 19 bases between. The germline V gene encodes CDR1 SNHLY and CDR2 FYNNEI. CDR3 DNA sequence: TGTGCCAGCAGTGGGGAAGTGCTCTTCGGGGACTACGAGCAGTACTTC. Amino acid sequence: CASSGEVLFGDYEQYF.

The V and J genes are TRBV28 and TRBJ2-2, with 7 bases aligning to TRBD1. After removal of 5 bases from V and 6 bases from J, the junction contained 6 bases not matched to a gene. The V gene's germline CDR1 is MDHEN and CDR2 SYDVKM. CDR3 length: 14 residues. This chain's CDR3 is CASSRQGRAGELFF. The CDR3 region has the DNA TGTGCCAGCAGTCGACAGGGAAGGGCCGGGGAGCTGTTTTTT.

This clone was counted a single time. The gene calls are TRBV6-1 and TRBJ2-7; possible D gene TRBD1, 6 bases. CDR1 is MNHNS, CDR2 SASEGT, per germline. There are 14 residues in the CDR3. Deletions cut 8 bases from V and 3 bases from J, with 17 bases between. The CDR3 DNA reads as TGTGCCAGCGGTCGTATGACAGGAAGCTACGAGCAGTACTTC. Protein sequence: CASGRMTGSYEQYF.

This clone came up once. V gene TRBV11-2 combines with J gene TRBJ2-5; 7 bases map to TRBD2. Germline loops: CDR1 SGHAT, CDR2 FQNNGV. The CDR3 loop spans 14 amino acids. Trimming removed 6 bases from V and 8 bases from J; junction bases left unmatched: 12. The CDR3 sequence: CASRSGTNDGTQYF. In DNA, the CDR3 is TGTGCCAGCAGATCCGGGACTAACGATGGTACCCAGTACTTC.

The chain uses TRBV7-5 and TRBJ2-7; the table gives TRBD1 as D, unverified against the DNA. TRBV7-5 is a pseudogene locus. The CDR3 consists of 15 residues. The CDR3 here is CVRSCSRQGIHEQYF. CDR3 nucleotide sequence: TGTGTCAGAAGCTGTTCGAGACAGGGGATCCACGAGCAGTACTTC.

CDR3 sequence (DNA): TGTGCCTCCAAGGCGGGCCGGAACACTGAAGCTTTCTTT. Encoded protein: CASKAGRNTEAFF. The chain combines TRBV2 with TRBJ1-1; no clear D. Germline V gene data show CDR1 as SNHLY and CDR2 as FYNNEI. V lost 11 bases and J lost 1, with 14 bases in between. This CDR3 has 13 residues.

This clone was seen a handful of times. V usage is TRBV11-2 and J usage is TRBJ1-1; a possible D gene is TRBD1 (5 bases). V lost 4 bases and J 11 bases, leaving 17 bases between the germline ends. The CDR3 loop spans 13 amino acids. CDR1 is SGHAT and CDR2 is FQNNGV in the germline V gene. For the CDR3, the DNA is TGTGCCAGCAGCTCAATCGGCAGGGCGCAGGCTTTCTTT. Translation: CASSSIGRAQAFF.

The genes are TRBV7-9 and TRBJ2-2; D ambiguous. V was clipped by 3 bases and J by 6 bases, with 2 bases between them. Germline CDR1 reads SEHNR; CDR2 reads FQNEAQ (reference sequence). This CDR3 has 11 residues. The CDR3 protein is CASSFAGELFF. In DNA form, the CDR3 reads TGTGCCAGCAGCTTCGCCGGGGAGCTGTTTTTT.

The V call is TRBV5-1, the J call TRBJ2-1; 7 bases align to TRBD2. The CDR3 is 15 amino acids. Germline V gives CDR1 SGHRS, CDR2 YFSETQ. V was pared by 7 bases and J by 3 bases, with 10 bases of the junction left unmatched. The CDR3 sequence is CASLADGGFYNEQFF. CDR3 DNA: TGCGCCAGCTTGGCCGACGGGGGGTTCTACAATGAGCAGTTCTTC. The variable domain in full, completed from reference TRBV5-1 and TRBJ2-1, reads KAGVTQTPRYLIKTRGQQVTLSCSPISGHRSVSWYQQTPGQGLQFLFEYFSETQRNKGNFPGRFSGRQFSNSRSEMNVSTLELGDSALYLCASLADGGFYNEQFFGPGTRLTVL.

This clone was detected only a few times. The CDR3, as DNA: TGTGCCAGCAGTCGGCAGACAGGGCAGAATCAGCCCCAGCATTTT. This gives the protein CASSRQTGQNQPQHF. The V gene is TRBV28, the J gene TRBJ1-5, with TRBD1 identical over 7 bases. This CDR3 region has 15 residues. V gave up 5 bases and J gave up 4 bases; unmatched junction bases: 8. Germline CDR1 and CDR2: MDHEN and SYDVKM.

The CDR3 is CASTQLAASYNEQFF. DNA for the CDR3: TGTGCCAGCACCCAACTAGCGGCGTCCTACAATGAGCAGTTCTTC. The chain has TRBV27 and TRBJ2-1; 8 nucleotides match TRBD2. CDR3 length: 15 residues. Germline V CDR1 and CDR2: MNHEY, SMNVEV (reference sequence). V trimming: 7 bases; J trimming: 1 base; junction bases outside the gene matches: 6.

The rearrangement joins TRBV19 to TRBJ2-3, with D unclear. This CDR3 contains 16 residues. Germline V lookup: CDR1 LNHDA, CDR2 SQIVND (reference sequence). Trimming cost V 3 bases and J 7 bases, with 20 bases left between them. CDR3 residues: CASSITLNYPTNTQYF. The CDR3 DNA is TGTGCCAGTAGTATTACCTTGAACTACCCGACGAATACGCAGTATTTT.

V is TRBV18 and J is TRBJ2-7; 7 bases line up with TRBD1. CDR3 length: 14 residues. The germline gives CDR1 KGHSH, CDR2 LQKENI. Unmatched junction bases numbered 4, after V lost 3 bases and J lost 2 bases. In nucleotides, the CDR3 is TGTGCCAGCTCACCCACAGGACAGGCCTACGAGCAGTACTTC. Protein product: CASSPTGQAYEQYF.

This clone was seen once. The V call is TRBV6-6, the J call TRBJ1-5; TRBD1 is a possible D gene (6 bases). Germline V gene sequence: CDR1 MNHNY, CDR2 SVGAGI (reference sequence). This CDR3 has 16 residues. Trimming stripped 5 bases from V and 0 bases from J, with 14 bases between. For the CDR3, the DNA is TGTGCCAGCAGTCCACCAGGGGACAATAGCAATCAGCCCCAGCATTTT. It is translated as CASSPPGDNSNQPQHF.

This clone was observed once. The rearrangement uses TRBV9 and TRBJ2-3, with D perhaps TRBD2 (5 bases). The CDR3 spans 15 residues. Per germline, CDR1 SGDLS and CDR2 YYNGEE. Between the trimmed V and J ends, which lost 0 bases and 2 bases, there was a span of 10 bases. The CDR3 DNA is TGTGCCAGCAGCGTAGCGTCGGGATTCACAGATACGCAGTATTTT. As protein: CASSVASGFTDTQYF.

The CDR3 bases are TGTGCCACCAGCAATCAGGGCGCCTATGGCTACACCTTC. This gives the protein CATSNQGAYGYTF. The chain employs TRBV15 and TRBJ1-2; possible D gene TRBD1, 5 bases. The CDR3 is made up of 13 amino acids. V was trimmed by 4 bases and J by 4 bases, leaving 10 bases between them. CDR1 is LNHNV, CDR2 YYDKDF, per germline (reference sequence).

The chain uses TRBV29-1 and TRBJ2-6; D gene uncertain. CDR3 length: 14 residues. Trimming shortened V by 4 bases and J by 0 bases, and 7 bases separated the two germline ends. Germline CDR1 reads SQVTM; CDR2 reads ANQGSEA. The CDR3 reads CSVALYSGANVLTF. The CDR3 DNA is TGCAGCGTTGCCCTTTACTCTGGGGCCAACGTCCTGACTTTC.

The chain links TRBV5-4 to TRBJ2-5; TRBD1 aligns across 11 bases. The CDR3 totals 14 residues. Per germline, CDR1 SGHNT and CDR2 YYREEE (reference sequence). V gave up 4 bases and J gave up 5 bases; unmatched junction bases: 4. The CDR3 nucleotides are TGTGCCAGCAGCGGGACAGGGGGAACGGAGACCCAGTACTTC. Amino acids: CASSGTGGTETQYF. Together with reference TRBV5-4 and TRBJ2-5, the CDR3 gives the full variable domain: ETGVTQSPTHLIKTRGQQVTLRCSSQSGHNTVSWYQQALGQGPQFIFQYYREEENGRGNFPPRFSGLQFPNYSSELNVNALELDDSALYLCASSGTGGTETQYFGPGTRLLVL.

This clone has only a few counts. In nucleotides, the CDR3 is TGTGCCAGCAGCCGACACAGCGGGACCTTAAATGAAAAACTGTTTTTT. It encodes CASSRHSGTLNEKLFF. V gene TRBV7-2 combines with J gene TRBJ1-4; tentatively, D is TRBD1 (5 bases). CDR1 is SGHTA, CDR2 FQGNSA, per germline. The CDR3 has 16 amino acids. The V gene lost 5 bases and the J gene lost 5 bases, with 18 bases spanning the gap.

V usage is TRBV7-9 and J usage is TRBJ1-5; 9 bases align to TRBD1. The CDR3 spans 14 residues. The V gene end was trimmed by 5 bases and the J gene end by 4 bases; junction bases not matched to a gene: 3. Germline CDR1 SEHNR, CDR2 FQNEAQ (reference sequence). CDR3 coding DNA: TGTGCCAGCAGCCATGACAGGGGGAATCAGCCCCAGCATTTT. Protein: CASSHDRGNQPQHF.

The chain links TRBV25-1 to TRBJ1-1, with no clear D. The CDR3 covers 14 residues. V lost 4 bases, J lost 4 bases, and 13 bases lay in between. Germline V gene data show CDR1 as MGHDK and CDR2 as SYGVNS. CDR3 sequence: CASSASRGSTEAFF. The CDR3 DNA sequence: TGTGCCAGCAGTGCCTCCCGGGGAAGCACTGAAGCTTTCTTT.

This sequence joins TRBV6-5 and TRBJ1-2; 7 nucleotides match TRBD1. Germline loops: CDR1 MNHEY, CDR2 SVGAGI. Trimming at V came to 6 bases and at J to 6 bases, leaving 4 bases not matched to a gene. The CDR3 contains 12 residues. The CDR3 coding sequence is TGTGCCAGCAGGACAGGGCCCCATGGCTACACCTTC. It specifies CASRTGPHGYTF.

The chain is built from TRBV6-5 and TRBJ1-1; D possibly corresponds to TRBD1 (6 bases). CDR1 is MNHEY and CDR2 is SVGAGI in the germline V gene. The CDR3 totals 15 residues. The V gene lost 6 bases and the J gene lost 1 base, with 15 bases spanning the gap. This CDR3 reads CASRVGARANTEAFF. Here the CDR3 DNA reads TGTGCCAGCAGGGTGGGGGCGCGGGCGAACACTGAAGCTTTCTTT.

This clone was detected only once. This chain links TRBV7-2 with TRBJ2-1; 11 nucleotides match TRBD2. This CDR3 has 15 amino acids. CDR1 SGHTA and CDR2 FQGNSA come from the germline V gene. Losses at the gene ends were 8 bases for V and 6 bases for J; bases not matched to a gene: 9. This chain's CDR3 is CASGTSGPGANEQFF. Here the CDR3 DNA reads TGTGCCAGCGGGACTAGCGGCCCTGGGGCCAATGAGCAGTTCTTC. Full variable domain (remainder filled in from reference TRBV7-2 and TRBJ2-1): GAGVSQSPSNKVTEKGKDVELRCDPISGHTALYWYRQSLGQGLEFLIYFQGNSAPDKSGLPSDRFSAERTGGSVSTLTIQRTQQEDSAVYLCASGTSGPGANEQFFGPGTRLTVL.

The chain uses TRBV6-5 and TRBJ2-1; D possibly corresponds to TRBD2 (5 bases). Between the trimmed V and J ends, which lost 4 bases and 7 bases, there was a span of 20 bases. Per germline, CDR1 MNHEY and CDR2 SVGAGI. The CDR3 is made up of 16 amino acids. The chain's CDR3 is CASSSGSASGWNEQFF. CDR3 in DNA: TGTGCCAGCAGTTCCGGTAGCGCAAGTGGATGGAATGAGCAGTTCTTC.

This chain joins TRBV6-6 and TRBJ2-7; 9 bases line up with TRBD1. CDR1 and CDR2 from the germline V gene are MNHNY and SVGAGI (reference sequence). The CDR3 contains 16 residues. With 5 bases clipped from V and 1 base from J, the junction kept 9 bases outside the gene matches. CDR3: CASSRAGQGMSYEQYF. CDR3 sequence (DNA): TGTGCCAGCAGTAGGGCGGGACAGGGAATGTCCTACGAGCAGTACTTC.

The gene calls are TRBV5-1 and TRBJ2-5; 8 nucleotides line up with TRBD1. The CDR3 runs to 15 residues. CDR1 and CDR2 from the germline V gene are SGHRS and YFSETQ. Trimming at V came to 5 bases and at J to 2 bases, leaving 8 bases not matched to a gene. The CDR3 nucleotides are TGCGCCAGCAGTTGGACAGGGACTGCACAAGAGACCCAGTACTTC. Residues: CASSWTGTAQETQYF.

This clone is a singleton in its sample. The V gene is TRBV19, the J gene TRBJ1-5; D might be TRBD1 (6 bases). The V end was cut by 7 bases, the J end by 3 bases, with 16 bases between. CDR3 length equals 15 residues. Germline V gene lookup returns CDR1 LNHDA and CDR2 SQIVND (reference sequence). The CDR3 region has the DNA TGTGCCAGTACCGCTAGGGGGGGGCTCAATCAGCCCCAGCATTTT. Amino acid sequence: CASTARGGLNQPQHF.

The V and J genes are TRBV30 and TRBJ2-5; TRBD2 agrees at 11 bases. Germline V gene data show CDR1 as GTSNPN and CDR2 as SVGIG (reference sequence). With V trimmed by 4 bases and J by 5 bases, 0 bases remained unmatched. The length of the CDR3 is 12 residues. The CDR3 region is CAWTSGGETQYF. CDR3 sequence (DNA): TGTGCCTGGACTAGCGGGGGGGAGACCCAGTACTTC.